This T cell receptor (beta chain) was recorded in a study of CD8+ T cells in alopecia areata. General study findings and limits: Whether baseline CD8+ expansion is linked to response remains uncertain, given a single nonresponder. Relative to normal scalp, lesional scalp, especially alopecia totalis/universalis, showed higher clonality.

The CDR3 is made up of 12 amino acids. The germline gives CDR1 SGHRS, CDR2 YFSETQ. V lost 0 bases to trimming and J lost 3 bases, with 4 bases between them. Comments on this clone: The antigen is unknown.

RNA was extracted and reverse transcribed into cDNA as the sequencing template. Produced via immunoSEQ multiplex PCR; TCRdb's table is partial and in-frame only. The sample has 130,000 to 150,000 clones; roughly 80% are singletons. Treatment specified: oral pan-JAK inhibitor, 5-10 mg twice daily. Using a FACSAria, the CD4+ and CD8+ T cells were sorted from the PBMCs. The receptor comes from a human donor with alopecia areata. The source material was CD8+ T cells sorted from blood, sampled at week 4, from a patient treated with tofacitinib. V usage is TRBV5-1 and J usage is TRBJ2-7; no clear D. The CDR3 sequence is CASSLGDYEQYF. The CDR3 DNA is TGCGCCAGCAGCTTGGGCGACTACGAGCAGTACTTC.